These T cell receptor beta chains were read from a single sample in a study of blood T cell repertoires in COVID-19. Data came from immunoSEQ multiplex PCR; TCRdb stores just in-frame clones and leaves some out. The repertoire has about 140,000 clones, approximately 83% of them found once; the top ten carry around 8%. Sequenced: peripheral blood. The receptors stem from a human donor in a cohort sampled during active COVID-19. CDR3s include the opening cysteine and the closing phenylalanine or tryptophan. The D gene is left open where the match is weak.

.,TRBJ2-3,TRBV2,TGTGCCAGCAGTGAAAATCGCGGACTTAGCACAGATACGCAGTATTTT,CASSENRGLSTDTQYF
TRBD1,TRBJ1-5,TRBV10-2,TGCGCCAGCAGCGTGGGACAGCCATTGGATCAGCCCCAGCATTTT,CASSVGQPLDQPQHF
.,TRBJ1-2,TRBV9,TGTGCCAGCAGCGTCGGACAAGGTCTCACCTTC,CASSVGQGLTF
.,TRBJ1-5,TRBV19,TGTGCCAGTAGCTACGGACAGCGTTATAGCAATCAGCCCCAGCATTTT,CASSYGQRYSNQPQHF
TRBD2,TRBJ2-1,TRBV5-1,TGCGCCAGCAGCGGGGGGACTAGCGGGGTGTACAATGAGCAGTTCTTC,CASSGGTSGVYNEQFF
TRBD2,TRBJ2-3,TRBV5-1,TGCGCCAGCGATGGAAGCGGGACTAGCGGGGTAGTGGGTACGCAGTATTTT,CASDGSGTSGVVGTQYF
TRBD2,TRBJ2-6,TRBV5-1,TGCGCCAGCAGCTTGGGACTAGCGGGTATCTCTGGGGCCAACGTCCTGACTTTC,CASSLGLAGISGANVLTF
TRBD1,TRBJ1-4,TRBV5-1,TGCGCCAGCAGCTTGGAAGGGGGCGCGTGGGAAAAACTGTTTTTT,CASSLEGGAWEKLFF
TRBD1,TRBJ1-1,TRBV5-1,TGCGCCAGCAGCTCTACCGGGACAGTAAACACTGAAGCTTTCTTT,CASSSTGTVNTEAFF
TRBD1,TRBJ1-5,TRBV11-2,TGTGCCAGCAGCTCGGGGACAGGGGGACCTTCTAGCAATCAGCCCCAGCATTTT,CASSSGTGGPSSNQPQHF